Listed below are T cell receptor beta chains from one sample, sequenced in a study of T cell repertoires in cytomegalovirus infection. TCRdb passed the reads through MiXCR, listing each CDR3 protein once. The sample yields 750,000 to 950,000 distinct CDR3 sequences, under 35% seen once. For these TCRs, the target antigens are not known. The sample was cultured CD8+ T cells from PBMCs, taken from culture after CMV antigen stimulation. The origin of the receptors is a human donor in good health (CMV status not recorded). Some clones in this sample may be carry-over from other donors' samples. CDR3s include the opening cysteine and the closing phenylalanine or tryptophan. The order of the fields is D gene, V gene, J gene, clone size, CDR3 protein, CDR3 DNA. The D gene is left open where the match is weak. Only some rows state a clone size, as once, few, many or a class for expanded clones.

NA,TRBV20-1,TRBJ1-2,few,CSRDRETNYGYTF,TGCAGCCGCGACCGAGAGACTAACTATGGCTACACCTTC
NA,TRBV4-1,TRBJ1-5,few,CASSQIKGSSRPQHF,TGCGCCAGCAGCCAAATTAAGGGCAGCAGCCGGCCCCAGCATTTT
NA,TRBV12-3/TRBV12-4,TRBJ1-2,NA,CASSLSSPYGYTF,TGTGCCAGCAGTTTAAGCAGTCCCTATGGCTACACCTTC
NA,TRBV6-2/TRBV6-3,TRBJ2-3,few,CASSYPSGPPQYF,TGTGCCAGCAGTTACCCCTCGGGACCTCCGCAGTATTTT
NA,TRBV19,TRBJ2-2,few,CASSGGTAGTGELFF,TGTGCCAGTAGTGGGGGGACAGCGGGAACCGGGGAGCTGTTTTTT
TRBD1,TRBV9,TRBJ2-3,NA,CASSFSSTGADTQYF,TGTGCCAGCAGCTTCTCATCTACAGGGGCAGATACGCAGTATTTT
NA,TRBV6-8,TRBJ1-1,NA,CASIRLDGAGRLNTEAFF,TGTGCCAGCATTCGGCTGGACGGGGCGGGAAGGTTAAACACTGAAGCTTTCTTT
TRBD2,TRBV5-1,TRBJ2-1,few,CASSLELAGGLSYNEQFF,TGCGCCAGCAGCTTGGAACTAGCGGGGGGACTCTCCTACAATGAGCAGTTCTTC
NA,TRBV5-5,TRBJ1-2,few,CASSLVGAGEDGYTF,TGTGCCAGCAGCTTGGTAGGAGCAGGGGAAGATGGCTACACCTTC
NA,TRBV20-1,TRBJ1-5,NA,CSARGGGRARHSNQPQHF,TGCAGTGCTAGAGGGGGGGGCCGAGCAAGGCATAGCAATCAGCCCCAGCATTTT
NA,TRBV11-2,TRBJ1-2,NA,CASSLDSGGYTF,TGTGCCAGCAGCTTAGATAGCGGTGGCTACACCTTC
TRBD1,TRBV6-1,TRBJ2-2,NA,CASTPRTGVTGELFF,TGTGCCAGCACCCCTCGTACAGGGGTGACCGGGGAGCTGTTTTTT
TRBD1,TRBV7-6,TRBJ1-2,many,CASSPDRGIGDYGYTF,TGTGCCAGCAGCCCGGACAGGGGAATCGGGGACTATGGCTACACCTTC
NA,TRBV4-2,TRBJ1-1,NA,CASSQDRATNTEAFF,TGTGCCAGCAGCCAAGATCGGGCAACGAACACTGAAGCTTTCTTT
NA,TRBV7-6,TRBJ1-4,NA,CASSFGARHGEKLFF,TGTGCCAGCAGCTTCGGAGCCCGGCATGGTGAAAAACTGTTTTTT
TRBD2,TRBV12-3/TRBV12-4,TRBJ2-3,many,CASSDGLAGGTDTQYF,TGTGCCAGCAGTGACGGACTAGCGGGGGGCACAGATACGCAGTATTTT
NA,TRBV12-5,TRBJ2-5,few,CASGLGQWETQYF,TGTGCTAGTGGTTTGGGCCAGTGGGAGACCCAGTACTTC
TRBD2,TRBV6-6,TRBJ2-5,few,CASSYSGLAGVLQETQYF,TGTGCCAGCAGTTACTCGGGACTAGCGGGGGTCCTCCAAGAGACCCAGTACTTC
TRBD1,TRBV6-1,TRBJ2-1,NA,CASSDPDRGLYNEQFF,TGTGCCAGCAGTGATCCGGACAGGGGGCTTTACAATGAGCAGTTCTTC
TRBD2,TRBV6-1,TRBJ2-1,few,CASRGPGRGYNEQFF,TGTGCCAGCAGAGGCCCGGGGAGGGGCTACAATGAGCAGTTCTTC
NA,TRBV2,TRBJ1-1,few,CASEVQSANTEAFF,TGTGCCAGCGAAGTCCAGAGTGCGAACACTGAAGCTTTCTTT
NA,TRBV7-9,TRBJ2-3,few,CASRGARGRSDTQYF,TGTGCCAGCAGGGGGGCCAGGGGGAGGTCAGATACGCAGTATTTT